The 21 T cell receptor beta chains in this list originate from one sample, sequenced in a study of blood T cell repertoires in COVID-19. Profiling relied on immunoSEQ multiplex PCR, and the TCRdb table lists in-frame clones only, not all of them. Of approximately 110,000 clones listed, roughly 88% are singletons. Sample: peripheral blood. Every receptor here comes from an older woman with acute or convalescent COVID-19.

The gene calls are TRBV6-6 and TRBJ1-1, with D perhaps matching TRBD1 (6 bases). V lost 7 bases and J lost 1, with 19 bases in between. The germline V gene encodes CDR1 MNHNY and CDR2 SVGAGI (reference sequence). This CDR3 region has 16 residues. CDR3 amino acids: CASIPRQASENTEAFF. The CDR3 coding sequence is TGTGCCAGCATCCCCAGACAGGCGTCCGAGAACACTGAAGCTTTCTTT.

The rearrangement uses TRBV19 and TRBJ1-1; TRBD1 aligns across 7 bases. Germline V gene lookup returns CDR1 LNHDA and CDR2 SQIVND (reference sequence). V dropped 5 bases and J dropped 8; count of bases not matched to a gene: 8. The CDR3 runs to 13 residues. The CDR3: CASSDKGAGEAFF. For the CDR3, the DNA is TGTGCCAGTAGTGATAAGGGGGCGGGGGAAGCTTTCTTT.

V is TRBV5-6 and J is TRBJ1-5, with D possibly TRBD1 on 6 matching bases. V was pared by 0 bases and J by 5 bases, with 15 bases between. Germline values: CDR1 SGHDT, CDR2 YYEEEE. This CDR3 is 16 amino acids long. The CDR3 reads CASSLGGLAPDQPQHF. CDR3 nucleotide sequence: TGTGCCAGCAGCTTGGGGGGGCTCGCCCCAGATCAGCCCCAGCATTTT.

This clone has only a few counts. V gene TRBV7-2 combines with J gene TRBJ2-1, with D possibly being TRBD1 (6 bases). V lost 1 base to trimming and J lost 10 bases, with 11 bases between them. Germline V gives CDR1 SGHTA, CDR2 FQGNSA. The CDR3 spans 13 residues. CDR3 coding DNA: TGTGCCAGCAGCTTAGTTAGTAGGGGGGAGCAGTTCTTC. Residues: CASSLVSRGEQFF. Filled out from reference TRBV7-2 and TRBJ2-1, the complete variable domain reads GAGVSQSPSNKVTEKGKDVELRCDPISGHTALYWYRQSLGQGLEFLIYFQGNSAPDKSGLPSDRFSAERTGGSVSTLTIQRTQQEDSAVYLCASSLVSRGEQFFGPGTRLTVL.

A single count supports this clone. This chain links TRBV14 with TRBJ2-1; 13 bases agree with TRBD2. The ends lost 4 bases at V and 9 bases at J; junction bases unmatched: 6. The CDR3 covers 15 residues. Germline loops: CDR1 SGHDN, CDR2 FVKESK. For the CDR3, the DNA is TGTGCCAGCAGCCTCACTAGCGGGAGGGCCAGTGAGCAGTTCTTC. Encoded protein: CASSLTSGRASEQFF.

V is TRBV6-1 and J is TRBJ2-7; 7 bases are a match to TRBD1. After removal of 3 bases from V and 2 bases from J, the junction contained 7 bases not matched to a gene. Germline-derived CDR1 and CDR2 are MNHNS and SASEGT. The CDR3 sequence is 15 residues long. The CDR3 reads CASSDGRGQTYEQYF. DNA of the CDR3: TGTGCCAGCAGTGATGGTAGGGGGCAAACCTACGAGCAGTACTTC.

This clone was recorded only once. The chain employs TRBV24-1 and TRBJ2-2, with a possible D match to TRBD2 (6 bases). Trimming left V 2 bases short and J 4 bases short, with 10 bases between. Germline loops: CDR1 KGHDR, CDR2 SFDVKD. This CDR3 spans 15 amino acids. The CDR3, as DNA: TGTGCCACCAGTGATTGGGGTAGCGGCACCGGGGAGCTGTTTTTT. As protein: CATSDWGSGTGELFF.

This rearrangement joins TRBV19 to TRBJ1-2, with 7 bases aligning to TRBD1. Germline-derived CDR1 and CDR2 are LNHDA and SQIVND (reference sequence). The J segment lost 0 bases and the V segment lost 6 bases, leaving 19 bases of the junction unmatched. The CDR3 contains 19 residues. CDR3 sequence: CASRGLSQGVTEANYGYTF. As DNA, the CDR3 is TGTGCCAGTAGGGGCTTGTCCCAGGGGGTGACGGAAGCTAACTATGGCTACACCTTC. Complete variable domain (other parts from reference TRBV19 and TRBJ1-2): DGGITQSPKYLFRKEGQNVTLSCEQNLNHDAMYWYRQDPGQGLRLIYYSQIVNDFQKGDIAEGYSVSREKKESFPLTVTSAQKNPTAFYLCASRGLSQGVTEANYGYTFGSGTRLTVV.

V and J are TRBV7-2 and TRBJ2-4; 7 bases line up with TRBD2. V was clipped by 0 bases and J by 1 base; unmatched bases: 3. CDR3 length: 16 residues. Germline CDR1 SGHTA, CDR2 FQGNSA. Written as DNA, the CDR3 is TGTGCCAGCAGCTTAGCGCCCGGGGGGGCCAAAAACATTCAGTACTTC. Translated: CASSLAPGGAKNIQYF.

V is TRBV5-6 and J is TRBJ1-3, with TRBD1 identical over 8 bases. The junction had 3 bases not matched to a gene; V was cut back by 0 bases and J by 4 bases. CDR1 SGHDT and CDR2 YYEEEE come from the germline V gene. The CDR3 totals 15 residues. The DNA for the CDR3 is TGTGCCAGCAGCTTGGACAGGGGGAGAGGAAACACCATATATTTT. This translates into CASSLDRGRGNTIYF.

The chain joins TRBV19 to TRBJ2-3; D is unclear. The CDR3 consists of 15 residues. Germline V gives CDR1 LNHDA, CDR2 SQIVND (reference sequence). V gave up 3 bases and J gave up 0 bases, with 10 bases separating them. This CDR3 reads CASSILGSSTDTQYF. In DNA, the CDR3 is TGTGCCAGTAGTATCCTGGGCAGTAGCACAGATACGCAGTATTTT.

The chain combines TRBV5-4 with TRBJ2-1, with 8 positions matching TRBD2. V lost 4 bases, J lost 4 bases, and 7 bases stayed unmatched. This CDR3 region has 15 residues. Germline lookup yields CDR1 SGHNT and CDR2 YYREEE (reference sequence). The CDR3 reads CASSPGGPGYNEQFF. CDR3 nucleotides: TGTGCCAGCAGCCCGGGGGGGCCGGGTTACAATGAGCAGTTCTTC.

The CDR3 region is CASKAGAGNEQFF. In DNA, the CDR3 is TGTGCCAGCAAGGCGGGAGCAGGCAATGAGCAGTTCTTC. V is TRBV7-9 and J is TRBJ2-1, with 7 bases matching TRBD2. In germline, CDR1 is SEHNR, CDR2 FQNEAQ (reference sequence). The CDR3 loop spans 13 amino acids. The V segment lost 7 bases and the J segment 6 bases; nucleotides outside the gene matches: 6.

The gene calls are TRBV7-2 and TRBJ2-5; 9 nucleotides agree with TRBD2. Germline V gene sequence: CDR1 SGHTA, CDR2 FQGNSA. V shed 5 bases and J 3 bases; nucleotides not matched to a gene: 10. This CDR3 has 16 amino acids. The DNA for the CDR3 is TGTGCCAGCAGCCCGCAACGACTAGCGGATAAAGAGACCCAGTACTTC. Amino acids: CASSPQRLADKETQYF. Using reference TRBV7-2 and TRBJ2-5 for the parts outside the CDR3, the full variable domain is GAGVSQSPSNKVTEKGKDVELRCDPISGHTALYWYRQSLGQGLEFLIYFQGNSAPDKSGLPSDRFSAERTGGSVSTLTIQRTQQEDSAVYLCASSPQRLADKETQYFGPGTRLLVL.

V and J are TRBV18 and TRBJ2-7, with 7 bases identical to TRBD1. Germline-derived CDR1 and CDR2 are KGHSH and LQKENI. The CDR3 extends over 13 amino acids. V was pared by 3 bases and J by 6 bases, with 5 bases of the junction left unmatched. CDR3 sequence reads: CASSPTGTGEQYF. CDR3 nucleotides: TGTGCCAGCTCACCGACAGGGACGGGCGAGCAGTACTTC.

V and J are TRBV6-6 and TRBJ2-3, with no clear D. This CDR3 is 12 amino acids long. Germline CDR1 is MNHNY and CDR2 is SVGAGI (reference sequence). V was shortened by 5 bases and J by 7 bases, with 10 bases between the two germline ends. DNA for the CDR3: TGTGCCAGCAGTAGCCCTGAGAATACGCAGTATTTT. Encoded protein: CASSSPENTQYF.

In this sample, this clone turned up once. The J gene is TRBJ1-6, the V gene TRBV19; TRBD1 agrees at 8 bases. V shed 6 bases and J 8 bases; nucleotides not matched to a gene: 9. CDR3 length: 15 amino acids. Germline V gene data show CDR1 as LNHDA and CDR2 as SQIVND (reference sequence). The CDR3 reads CASRAQDRGHSPLHF. DNA of the CDR3: TGTGCCAGTAGAGCTCAAGACAGGGGTCATTCACCCCTCCACTTT.

The chain carries TRBV5-8 and TRBJ2-3; 12 nucleotides agree with TRBD2. V lost 4 bases, J lost 3 bases, and 3 bases stayed unmatched. This CDR3 comprises 15 residues. Germline lookup yields CDR1 SGHTS and CDR2 YDEGEE. CDR3 residues: CASSPSGRVTDTQYF. The CDR3 region has the DNA TGTGCCAGCAGCCCTAGCGGGAGGGTAACAGATACGCAGTATTTT. Together with reference TRBV5-8 and TRBJ2-3, the CDR3 gives the full variable domain: EAGVTQSPTHLIKTRGQQATLRCSPISGHTSVYWYQQALGLGLQFLLWYDEGEERNRGNFPPRFSGRQFPNYSSELNVNALELEDSALYLCASSPSGRVTDTQYFGPGTRLTVL.

This sequence joins TRBV3-1 (or the pseudogene TRBV3-2) and TRBJ2-5, with 11 bases identical to TRBD2. The trim removed 0 bases at V and 1 base at J, leaving 4 bases unmatched. CDR1 is LGHDT and CDR2 is YNNKEL in the germline V gene (reference sequence). This CDR3 spans 17 amino acids. The CDR3: CASSQDGLAGGQETQYF. In DNA, the CDR3 is TGTGCCAGCAGCCAAGATGGACTAGCGGGTGGCCAAGAGACCCAGTACTTC.

The rearrangement joins TRBV11-2 to TRBJ2-5; 7 nucleotides line up with TRBD1. Trimming took 5 bases from V and 5 from J; bases not matched to a gene: 8. CDR3 length equals 14 residues. The germline gives CDR1 SGHAT, CDR2 FQNNGV. CDR3 sequence (DNA): TGTGCCAGCAGCGGGCCAGGGGGTGGGGAGACCCAGTACTTC. Translating it yields CASSGPGGGETQYF.

The genes are TRBV28 and TRBJ2-3, with D hard to call. The ends were cut back, 8 bases at V and 4 bases at J, with 19 bases in the middle. CDR1 is MDHEN, CDR2 SYDVKM, per germline. The CDR3 is made up of 15 amino acids. Here the CDR3 reads CASGSDSSIPDTQYF. CDR3 DNA sequence: TGTGCCAGCGGCAGCGACTCAAGCATCCCAGATACGCAGTATTTT.